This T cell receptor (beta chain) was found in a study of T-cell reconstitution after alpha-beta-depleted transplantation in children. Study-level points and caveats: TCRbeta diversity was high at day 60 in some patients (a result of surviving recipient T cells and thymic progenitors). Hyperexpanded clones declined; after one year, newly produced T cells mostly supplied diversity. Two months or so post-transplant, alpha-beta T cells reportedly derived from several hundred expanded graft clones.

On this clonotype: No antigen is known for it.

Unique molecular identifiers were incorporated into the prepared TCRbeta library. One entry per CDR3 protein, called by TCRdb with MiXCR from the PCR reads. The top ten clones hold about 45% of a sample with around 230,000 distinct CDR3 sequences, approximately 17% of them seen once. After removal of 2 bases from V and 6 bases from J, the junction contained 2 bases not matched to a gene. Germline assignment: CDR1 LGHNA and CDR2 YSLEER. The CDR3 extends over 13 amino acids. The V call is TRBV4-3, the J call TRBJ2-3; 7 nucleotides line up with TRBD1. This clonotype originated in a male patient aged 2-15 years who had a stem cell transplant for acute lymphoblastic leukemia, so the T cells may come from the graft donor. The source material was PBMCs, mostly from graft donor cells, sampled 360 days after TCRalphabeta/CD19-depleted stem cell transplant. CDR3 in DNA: TGCGCCAGCAGCCAACAACAGGGGGATACGCAGTATTTT. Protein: CASSQQQGDTQYF.